The clone carrying this TCR beta chain was seen more than once but under ten times. Its matching antigen is unknown. The source of the sample is a study of cytomegalovirus exposure and HLA in healthy donors. The V segment lost 4 bases and the J segment 2 bases; nucleotides outside the gene matches: 2. Per the germline V gene, CDR1 is MGHRA and CDR2 is YSYEKL. The CDR3 extends over 13 amino acids. Regarding the study as a whole: Upon later analysis, TCR association rates were observed to vary by HLA locus, being highest for DRB1 and lowest for HLA-C. Productive status was seen about 90% or about 30% of the time for most TCR beta V segments in an earlier analysis.

PCR employed 60 Vbeta and 13 Jbeta primers. Profiling relied on immunoSEQ multiplex PCR, and the TCRdb table lists in-frame clones only, not all of them. The sample comprises under 150,000 clones, almost 80% of which are singletons, and 6.7% rests with the top ten. The genes are TRBV4-1 and TRBJ2-7; 7 bases are shared with TRBD1. This clonotype originated in a woman in her thirties or forties in good health and CMV-seropositive. The sample was PBMCs. CDR3 residues: CASSRDSPYEQYF. The CDR3 bases are TGCGCCAGCAGCCGGGACAGCCCCTACGAGCAGTACTTC.